The 25 T cell receptor beta chains given below trace back to one sample, sequenced in a study of T cells after yellow fever vaccination. Each CDR3 protein is one row after TCRdb ran MiXCR on the 5' RACE reads. The data hold roughly 150,000 distinct CDR3 sequences, with about 7% observed a single time. The source material was CD4+ T cells sorted from PBMCs, sampled 5 days after the first yellow fever vaccination. These receptors were obtained from a man younger than 35 who received the YFV17D yellow fever vaccine.

This clonotype was found many times. The genes are TRBV6-1 and TRBJ2-3; 13 positions agree with TRBD2. Germline values: CDR1 MNHNS, CDR2 SASEGT. The length of the CDR3 is 16 residues. With 0 bases clipped from V and 4 bases from J, the junction kept 1 base outside the gene matches. This CDR3 reads CASSEATSGGADTQYF. CDR3 DNA: TGTGCCAGCAGTGAAGCTACTAGCGGGGGGGCAGATACGCAGTATTTT.

At least ten counts were recorded for this clonotype. This chain links TRBV18 with TRBJ1-6; tentatively, D is TRBD1 (5 bases). The CDR3 has 14 residues. V lost 3 bases, J lost 6 bases, and 9 bases lay in between. Germline V CDR1 and CDR2: KGHSH, LQKENI. CDR3 protein: CASSPPRGNSPLHF. In nucleotides, the CDR3 is TGTGCCAGCTCACCGCCGAGGGGTAATTCACCCCTCCACTTT.

The rearrangement uses TRBV19 and TRBJ2-1; no definite D call. Trimming removed 6 bases at V and 10 bases at J, with 13 bases between. The CDR3 extends over 12 amino acids. Germline V gene data show CDR1 as LNHDA and CDR2 as SQIVND (reference sequence). In DNA form, the CDR3 reads TGTGCCAGTAGCCCACCGTGGGGAGAGCAGTTCTTC. It is translated as CASSPPWGEQFF.

At least ten counts were recorded for this clonotype. V usage is TRBV15 and J usage is TRBJ1-1, with 7 bases fitting TRBD1. The V gene's germline CDR1 is LNHNV and CDR2 YYDKDF (reference sequence). This CDR3 region has 14 residues. Trimming removed 1 base from V and 1 base from J; junction bases left unmatched: 0. CDR3 nucleotides: TGTGCCACCAGCAGAGGGACAGGGAACACTGAAGCTTTCTTT. Its translation is CATSRGTGNTEAFF.

V and J are TRBV2 and TRBJ2-7, with D perhaps TRBD2 (6 bases). Deletions cut 4 bases from V and 9 bases from J, with 13 bases between. Germline assignment: CDR1 SNHLY and CDR2 FYNNEI. The CDR3 extends over 12 amino acids. Here the CDR3 DNA reads TGTGCCAGCAGTGGGACGGAGGGATGGCAGTACGTC. Its translation: CASSGTEGWQYV.

This clonotype was observed at least ten times. The chain has TRBV9 and TRBJ1-1; D remains ambiguous. Trimming pared 4 bases from V and 8 bases from J, leaving 9 bases between. Per germline, CDR1 SGDLS and CDR2 YYNGEE. CDR3 length: 11 amino acids. Written as DNA, the CDR3 is TGTGCCAGCAGCAATGGCGGGGAAGCTTTCTTT. Translation: CASSNGGEAFF.

In its sample, this clonotype was seen a few times. This chain connects TRBV7-9 to TRBJ2-7; the D gene is possibly TRBD1 (5 bases). The CDR3 has 12 amino acids. CDR1 is SEHNR and CDR2 is FQNEAQ in the germline V gene (reference sequence). The V end was cut by 1 base, the J end by 6 bases, with 7 bases between. The CDR3 region has the DNA TGTGCCAGCAGCTTAGTGGGGCGCGAGCAGTACGTC. Encoded protein: CASSLVGREQYV.

The chain carries TRBV5-5 and TRBJ1-1; tentative D call: TRBD1 (5 bases). Germline-derived CDR1 and CDR2 are SGHKS and YYEKEE (reference sequence). CDR3 size: 15 residues. Trimming took 4 bases from V and 1 from J, leaving 14 bases between them. This CDR3 is CASSKTGTQNTEAFF. The CDR3 coding sequence is TGTGCCAGCAGCAAAACCGGGACTCAGAACACTGAAGCTTTCTTT.

This clonotype was seen a handful of times. V and J are TRBV2 and TRBJ2-1; TRBD1 aligns across 10 bases. Per the germline V gene, CDR1 is SNHLY and CDR2 is FYNNEI. J was trimmed by 7 bases and V by 8 bases; bases with no gene match: 8. This CDR3 comprises 14 residues. The CDR3 spells CASHGTGVTNEQFF. Written as DNA, the CDR3 is TGTGCCAGCCACGGGACAGGGGTGACGAATGAGCAGTTCTTC.

The sample holds a few counts of this clonotype. V gene TRBV5-1 combines with J gene TRBJ1-1; D gene unclear. The CDR3 is 13 residues long. Germline V gives CDR1 SGHRS, CDR2 YFSETQ. With 5 bases removed from V and 1 base from J, the gap between germline ends came to 9 bases. CDR3 sequence: CASSYVPNTEAFF. The CDR3 DNA reads TGCGCCAGCAGTTATGTTCCGAACACTGAAGCTTTCTTT.

This clonotype was recorded many times. The rearrangement links TRBV5-5 to TRBJ1-1; 8 positions agree with TRBD1. CDR1 and CDR2 (germline): SGHKS, YYEKEE (reference sequence). The CDR3 is 18 amino acids. V lost 1 base to trimming and J lost 0 bases; unmatched junction nucleotides: 11. CDR3 sequence: CASSLRADRAILNTEAFF. In nucleotides, the CDR3 is TGTGCCAGCAGCTTGAGGGCGGACAGGGCCATCTTGAACACTGAAGCTTTCTTT.

At least ten counts were recorded for this clonotype. CDR3 amino acids: CAISHAGLFTDTQYF. The CDR3, as DNA: TGTGCCATCAGCCATGCCGGGCTCTTCACAGATACGCAGTATTTT. The V call is TRBV10-3, the J call TRBJ2-3; D not resolved. With 6 bases removed from V and 2 bases from J, the gap between germline ends came to 15 bases. This CDR3 is 15 amino acids long. The germline V gene encodes CDR1 ENHRY and CDR2 SYGVKD.

This clonotype occurred many times. The gene calls are TRBV20-1 and TRBJ2-2; D is uncertain. The CDR3 totals 14 residues. Germline loops: CDR1 DFQATT, CDR2 SNEGSKA (reference sequence). Trimming removed 5 bases from V and 1 base from J, with 11 bases in between. CDR3 DNA: TGCAGTGCTCCGACTCCCCTGAACACCGGGGAGCTGTTTTTT. This codes for CSAPTPLNTGELFF.

This clonotype was counted a few times. The CDR3 bases are TGTGCCAGCAGTGTCTTAGTACTCGGAGGGGTGGCGAGCAATCAGCCCCAGCATTTT. Amino acids: CASSVLVLGGVASNQPQHF. V usage is TRBV6-4 and J usage is TRBJ1-5, with D maybe TRBD1 (5 bases). The CDR3 is 19 residues long. The V and J ends lost 4 bases and 1 base respectively, with 23 bases between them. Germline V lookup: CDR1 MRHNA, CDR2 SNTAGT.

This clonotype was detected a few times. This chain connects TRBV7-2 to TRBJ1-2, with TRBD1 matching 7 bases. Trimming at V came to 5 bases and at J to 4 bases, leaving 7 bases not matched to a gene. Germline CDR1 reads SGHTA; CDR2 reads FQGNSA. The CDR3 spans 14 residues. CDR3 nucleotide sequence: TGTGCCAGCAGCCTGGACAGGAACCTCTATGGCTACACCTTC. This sequence encodes CASSLDRNLYGYTF.

In this sample, this clonotype turned up many times. The chain has TRBV4-3 and TRBJ2-1, with 7 bases aligning to TRBD1. The CDR3 sequence is 14 residues long. Germline trimming cut 5 bases from V and 7 bases from J; bases unmatched to any gene: 8. In germline, CDR1 is LGHNA, CDR2 YSLEER. The CDR3 loop reads CASSVQGRGNEQFF. As DNA, the CDR3 is TGCGCCAGCAGCGTACAGGGGCGCGGGAATGAGCAGTTCTTC.

This clonotype was observed many times. The chain links TRBV25-1 to TRBJ2-5; 7 positions match TRBD1. There are 14 residues in the CDR3. Germline CDR1 reads MGHDK; CDR2 reads SYGVNS. The V and J ends lost 5 bases and 1 base, in that order; junction bases with no gene match: 4. The CDR3 region is CASSPRQGQETQYF. The CDR3 DNA follows: TGTGCCAGCAGTCCGCGACAGGGCCAAGAGACCCAGTACTTC.

The rearrangement uses TRBV7-2 and TRBJ1-1, with D uncertain. V shed 5 bases and J shed 5 bases, with 18 bases lying between them. Germline V CDR1 and CDR2: SGHTA, FQGNSA. The CDR3 sequence is 15 residues long. CDR3 nucleotide sequence: TGTGCCAGCAGCCCAAGGCTGGGATATAGGACTGAAGCTTTCTTT. Protein: CASSPRLGYRTEAFF.

The sample holds a few counts of this clonotype. V gene TRBV6-5 combines with J gene TRBJ2-3, with TRBD2 matching 15 bases. Losses at the gene ends were 4 bases for V and 5 bases for J; bases not matched to a gene: 4. Germline V gene data show CDR1 as MNHEY and CDR2 as SVGAGI. CDR3 size: 16 residues. The CDR3 reads CASSSGLAGGEDTQYF. The CDR3 nucleotides are TGTGCCAGCAGTTCGGGACTAGCGGGGGGAGAAGATACGCAGTATTTT.

The sample holds many counts of this clonotype. The chain uses TRBV6-2 or TRBV6-3 and TRBJ2-1; 11 positions agree with TRBD2. Trimming took 2 bases from V and 11 from J; bases not matched to a gene: 8. This CDR3 spans 15 amino acids. Germline V gene sequence: CDR1 MNHEY, CDR2 SVGEGT. The CDR3 nucleotides are TGTGCCAGCAGTTACGGGCTTAGCGGGGGGGTCCAGCAGTTCTTC. Its protein is CASSYGLSGGVQQFF.

This clonotype was found many times. The chain links TRBV4-1 to TRBJ1-1; D gene unclear. The V gene's germline CDR1 is MGHRA and CDR2 YSYEKL. CDR3 length: 14 amino acids. V was pared by 2 bases and J by 1 base, with 8 bases between. CDR3 DNA sequence: TGCGCCAGCAGCCAATTCGGAAGGAACACTGAAGCTTTCTTT. Translation: CASSQFGRNTEAFF.

The sample holds a few counts of this clonotype. The V gene is TRBV7-2, the J gene TRBJ1-2, with D possibly TRBD1 on 6 matching bases. CDR3 length: 15 residues. The V end lost 3 bases, the J end lost 3 bases, and 14 bases lay between the germline ends. In germline, CDR1 is SGHTA, CDR2 FQGNSA. CDR3 residues: CASSFYLDSDYGYTF. CDR3 nucleotides: TGTGCCAGCAGCTTTTATTTGGACAGTGACTATGGCTACACCTTC.

This clonotype was counted between two and nine times. The chain couples TRBV3-1 to TRBJ1-1; D uncertain. In germline, CDR1 is LGHDT, CDR2 YNNKEL (reference sequence). V was shortened by 2 bases and J by 5 bases, with 12 bases between the two germline ends. The CDR3 is 14 residues long. The CDR3 region has the DNA TGTGCCAGCAGCCAAAATTCAGAGGAGACTGAAGCTTTCTTT. Encoded protein: CASSQNSEETEAFF.

At least ten counts were recorded for this clonotype. The genes are TRBV20-1 and TRBJ2-5; D not resolved. Trimming removed 1 base at V and 3 bases at J, with 15 bases between. Germline CDR1 is DFQATT and CDR2 is SNEGSKA (reference sequence). The CDR3 extends over 15 amino acids. The CDR3 DNA reads as TGCAGTGCTAGAGCGGGTTGGAACGCAAAAGAGACCCAGTACTTC. Translated, it gives CSARAGWNAKETQYF.

The chain employs TRBV6-2 or TRBV6-3 and TRBJ2-3, with 10 positions matching TRBD1. The CDR3 sequence is 15 residues long. Germline CDR1 reads MNHEY; CDR2 reads SVGEGT. Trimming at V came to 7 bases and at J to 6 bases, leaving 10 bases not matched to a gene. For the CDR3, the DNA is TGTGCCAGCAATGGGGGACAGGGGTTCTCCGATACGCAGTATTTT. Amino acids: CASNGGQGFSDTQYF.